These 15 T cell receptor beta chains were all obtained from the same sample, sequenced in a study of blood T cell repertoires in COVID-19. Clones were read by immunoSEQ multiplex PCR, and TCRdb kept only the in-frame ones, dropping some. The profile shows 120,000 or so clones, around four fifths of them singletons. Sample: peripheral blood. Source of these receptors: a man older than 75 with active or convalescent COVID-19.

The CDR3 protein is CARIQGQETQYF. CDR3 in DNA: TGTGCCAGGATACAGGGGCAAGAGACCCAGTACTTC. The chain links TRBV6-4 to TRBJ2-5; 7 nucleotides line up with TRBD1. This CDR3 is 12 amino acids long. Trimming at V came to 9 bases and at J to 2 bases, leaving 3 bases not matched to a gene. Germline CDR1 MRHNA, CDR2 SNTAGT.

This chain uses TRBV14 with TRBJ1-6; 8 positions agree with TRBD1. The CDR3 has 17 amino acids. Germline trimming cut 5 bases from V and 0 bases from J; bases unmatched to any gene: 6. CDR1 is SGHDN and CDR2 is FVKESK in the germline V gene. This CDR3 is CASSDGTGVSYNSPLHF. In DNA form, the CDR3 reads TGTGCCAGCAGCGACGGGACAGGAGTCTCCTATAATTCACCCCTCCACTTT.

This rearrangement joins TRBV30 to TRBJ2-3, with D perhaps TRBD1 (5 bases). The germline CDR1 and CDR2 sequences are GTSNPN and SVGIG (reference sequence). The CDR3 sequence is 11 residues long. V lost 1 base and J lost 6, with 5 bases in between. The CDR3 DNA reads TGTGCCTGGAGTGACAGGGATACGCAGTATTTT. Translation: CAWSDRDTQYF.

In this sample, this clone turned up once. The chain links TRBV5-6 to TRBJ2-4, with a tentative D call TRBD1 (6 bases). The CDR3 contains 11 residues. V lost 3 bases to trimming and J lost 11 bases, with 9 bases between them. CDR1 is SGHDT, CDR2 YYEEEE, per germline. The CDR3 bases are TGTGCCAGCAGCTCCGGACAGTTTCAGTACTTC. This gives the protein CASSSGQFQYF. Variable domain in full (rest from reference TRBV5-6 and TRBJ2-4): DAGVTQSPTHLIKTRGQQVTLRCSPKSGHDTVSWYQQALGQGPQFIFQYYEEEERQRGNFPDRFSGHQFPNYSSELNVNALLLGDSALYLCASSSGQFQYFGAGTRLSVL.

This rearrangement joins TRBV7-8 to TRBJ1-5; TRBD1 might be the D (5 bases). The V end was cut by 2 bases, the J end by 2 bases, with 13 bases between. Germline assignment: CDR1 SGHVS and CDR2 FQNEAQ. This CDR3 region has 16 residues. Here the CDR3 DNA reads TGTGCCAGCAGCTTATATGGCAGGGAAGGCAATCAGCCCCAGCATTTT. This gives the protein CASSLYGREGNQPQHF.

This clone was observed a handful of times. The rearrangement joins TRBV5-1 to TRBJ2-7, with a possible D match to TRBD1 (5 bases). The germline CDR1 and CDR2 sequences are SGHRS and YFSETQ. The length of the CDR3 is 14 residues. With 3 bases removed from V and 5 bases from J, the gap between germline ends came to 15 bases. The CDR3 DNA sequence: TGCGCCAGCAGCTCGGAAGGGGCGAGCCACGAGCAGTACTTC. Amino acid sequence: CASSSEGASHEQYF.

J is TRBJ1-6 and V is TRBV7-8; D perhaps matches TRBD1 (6 bases). CDR1 and CDR2 (germline): SGHVS, FQNEAQ. V was shortened by 6 bases and J by 6 bases, with 15 bases between the two germline ends. CDR3 length: 15 amino acids. Here the CDR3 DNA reads TGTGCCAGCAGACGTATACAGGGACCTAATTCACCCCTCCACTTT. This codes for CASRRIQGPNSPLHF.

The chain combines TRBV7-9 with TRBJ2-7; 12 bases are shared with TRBD2. Unmatched junction bases numbered 5, after V lost 4 bases and J lost 4 bases. This CDR3 comprises 15 residues. From germline, CDR1 is SEHNR and CDR2 FQNEAQ (reference sequence). CDR3 in amino acids: CASSWTSGDNYEQYF. CDR3 DNA: TGTGCCAGCAGCTGGACTAGCGGGGATAATTACGAGCAGTACTTC.

In DNA form, the CDR3 reads TGTGCCAGCACCCCTCGGGAGGGATATTCACCCCTCCACTTT. This translates into CASTPREGYSPLHF. The V and J genes are TRBV27 and TRBJ1-6; D gene unclear. CDR3 length equals 14 residues. The V and J ends lost 7 bases and 8 bases respectively, with 15 bases between them. CDR1 is MNHEY and CDR2 is SMNVEV in the germline V gene (reference sequence).

The chain uses TRBV2 and TRBJ2-2; 8 positions match TRBD2. The germline gives CDR1 SNHLY, CDR2 FYNNEI. The CDR3 length is 17 residues. V lost 1 base, J lost 2 bases, and 6 bases stayed unmatched. CDR3 sequence reads: CASSEGGSGRNTGELFF. In nucleotides, the CDR3 is TGTGCCAGCAGTGAAGGAGGAAGCGGGAGAAACACCGGGGAGCTGTTTTTT.

This chain uses TRBV18 with TRBJ2-2, with D hard to call. The CDR3 sequence is 14 residues long. Trimming removed 0 bases from V and 4 bases from J, with 6 bases in between. From germline, CDR1 is KGHSH and CDR2 LQKENI. The CDR3 is CASSPPAITGELFF. In DNA form, the CDR3 reads TGTGCCAGCTCACCACCGGCCATCACCGGGGAGCTGTTTTTT.

V is TRBV28 and J is TRBJ2-3; D gene ambiguous. The CDR3 length is 12 residues. The V end lost 5 bases, the J end lost 0 bases, and 3 bases lay between the germline ends. The germline CDR1 and CDR2 sequences are MDHEN and SYDVKM. CDR3 sequence: CASSESTDTQYF. For the CDR3, the DNA is TGTGCCAGCAGTGAGAGCACAGATACGCAGTATTTT.

Only a few counts were recorded for this clone. This chain joins TRBV4-3 and TRBJ1-5, with no clear D. The V and J ends lost 0 bases and 4 bases respectively, with 4 bases between them. This CDR3 is built from 13 residues. From germline, CDR1 is LGHNA and CDR2 YSLEER. CDR3: CASSQDPNQPQHF. In nucleotides, the CDR3 is TGCGCCAGCAGCCAAGATCCGAATCAGCCCCAGCATTTT.

The V gene is TRBV5-5, the J gene TRBJ1-3; 11 bases line up with TRBD1. V shed 2 bases and J 0 bases; nucleotides not matched to a gene: 4. This CDR3 region has 17 residues. Germline CDR1 SGHKS, CDR2 YYEKEE (reference sequence). The CDR3 reads CASSFGQGAHSGNTIYF. As DNA, the CDR3 is TGTGCCAGCAGCTTCGGACAGGGGGCACACTCTGGAAACACCATATATTTT.

The J gene is TRBJ2-2, the V gene TRBV2; TRBD2 matches 9 bases. From germline, CDR1 is SNHLY and CDR2 FYNNEI. V was clipped by 11 bases and J by 6 bases; unmatched bases: 7. The CDR3 loop spans 13 amino acids. The CDR3 sequence is CARRAGGPGELFF. CDR3 bases: TGTGCCCGCCGAGCGGGGGGCCCCGGGGAGCTGTTTTTT.